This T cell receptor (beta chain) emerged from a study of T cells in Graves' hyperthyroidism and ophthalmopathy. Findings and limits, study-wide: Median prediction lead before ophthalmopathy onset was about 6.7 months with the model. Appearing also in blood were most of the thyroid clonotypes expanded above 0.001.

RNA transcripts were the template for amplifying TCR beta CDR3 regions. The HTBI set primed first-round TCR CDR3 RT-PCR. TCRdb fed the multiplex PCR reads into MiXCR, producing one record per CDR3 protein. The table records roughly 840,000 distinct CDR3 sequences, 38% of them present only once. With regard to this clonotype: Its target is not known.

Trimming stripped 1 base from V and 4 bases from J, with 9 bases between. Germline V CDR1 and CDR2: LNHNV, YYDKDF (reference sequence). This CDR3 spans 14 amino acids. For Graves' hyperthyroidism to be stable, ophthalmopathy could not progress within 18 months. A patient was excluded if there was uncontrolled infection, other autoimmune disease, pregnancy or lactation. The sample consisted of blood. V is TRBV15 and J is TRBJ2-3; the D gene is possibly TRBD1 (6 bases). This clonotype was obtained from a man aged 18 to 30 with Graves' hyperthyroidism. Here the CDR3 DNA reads TGTGCCACCAGCAGAGCGACAGGCCCAGATACGCAGTATTTT. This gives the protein CATSRATGPDTQYF.